This T cell receptor beta chain was identified in a study of T-cell reconstitution after alpha-beta-depleted transplantation in children. This clonotype was seen ten or more times. Its target is unknown. V gave up 2 bases and J gave up 3 bases, with 10 bases separating them. Germline CDR1 and CDR2: MGHRA and YSYEKL. The CDR3 is made up of 14 amino acids. Study results and caveats: One year after transplant, T-cell counts and diversity came mostly from newly produced T cells. Elevated TCRbeta diversity at day 60 was traced, in some patients, to surviving recipient T cells and thymic progenitors. Reports say that about two months after transplant, the alpha-beta T cells came out of several hundred graft clones that had expanded.

Library preparation (for TCRbeta) was performed with unique molecular identifiers. From the PCR reads, TCRdb called clonotypes with MiXCR, one entry per CDR3 protein. The table includes 150,000 to 250,000 distinct CDR3 sequences, 6.3% detected once. Sequenced material: PBMCs, taken before TCRalphabeta/CD19-depleted stem cell transplant. The clonotype comes from a girl younger than two with combined immunodeficiency, due to receive a stem cell transplant. The chain is built from TRBV4-1 and TRBJ2-5; TRBD1 might be the D (5 bases). CDR3 coding DNA: TGCGCCAGCAGCCAACGAACAGGAGAAGAGACCCAGTACTTC. Encoded protein: CASSQRTGEETQYF.